One and the same sample provided the 8 T cell receptor beta chains below, sequenced in a study of T-cell memory formation after mild COVID-19. Using its own MiXCR run on the 5' RACE reads, TCRdb lists one record per CDR3 protein. This sample has a few hundred thousand distinct CDR3 sequences, with less than 20% found just once. Sequencing was done on a sample of PBMCs or a T cell subset sorted from them (not recorded which). Receptor source: a man aged 18 to 35 who had mild COVID-19 (a few samples of this study predate the infection). Cell type and time point are not known.

This clonotype turned up a few times. J is TRBJ1-1 and V is TRBV4-3; 7 bases map to TRBD1. The CDR3 has 14 residues. Germline CDR1 reads LGHNA; CDR2 reads YSLEER. Trimming removed 4 bases from V and 4 bases from J; junction bases left unmatched: 6. The CDR3 DNA is TGCGCCAGCAGCCTCGACAGGGTGAGCACTGAAGCTTTCTTT. Its translation: CASSLDRVSTEAFF.

This chain links TRBV2 with TRBJ1-5, with D unresolved. Germline lookup yields CDR1 SNHLY and CDR2 FYNNEI. The CDR3 has 12 amino acids. V dropped 3 bases and J dropped 6 bases, with 6 bases sitting between them. The chain's CDR3 is CASSDFGQPQHF. DNA for the CDR3: TGTGCCAGCAGTGATTTCGGTCAGCCCCAGCATTTT.

This clonotype was counted a few times. The chain carries TRBV9 and TRBJ1-6; D gene uncertain. Germline V gives CDR1 SGDLS, CDR2 YYNGEE. The CDR3 is 14 residues long. With 0 bases removed from V and 11 bases from J, the gap between germline ends came to 12 bases. CDR3 DNA sequence: TGTGCCAGCAGCGTAGACAATTCCGGCGCACCCCTCCACTTT. Translated: CASSVDNSGAPLHF.

The CDR3 bases are TGTGCCAGCAGTTACCAGGGAGAGACCCAGTACTTC. This codes for CASSYQGETQYF. The chain links TRBV6-5 to TRBJ2-5; tentatively, D is TRBD1 (5 bases). Looked up from germline, CDR1 is MNHEY and CDR2 is SVGAGI. The CDR3 spans 12 residues. Trimming pared 2 bases from V and 4 bases from J, leaving 5 bases between.

The chain combines TRBV19 with TRBJ2-7; unclear D gene. Trimming shortened V by 5 bases and J by 0 bases, and 11 bases separated the two germline ends. This CDR3 comprises 14 residues. Germline CDR1 is LNHDA and CDR2 is SQIVND (reference sequence). The CDR3 bases are TGTGCCAGTAGTCGGCTTTGGGACTCCTACGAGCAGTACTTC. Its translation is CASSRLWDSYEQYF. Full variable domain (rest looked up from reference TRBV19 and TRBJ2-7): DGGITQSPKYLFRKEGQNVTLSCEQNLNHDAMYWYRQDPGQGLRLIYYSQIVNDFQKGDIAEGYSVSREKKESFPLTVTSAQKNPTAFYLCASSRLWDSYEQYFGPGTRLTVT.

The chain employs TRBV28 and TRBJ2-1, with 10 bases lining up with TRBD1. Germline CDR1 reads MDHEN; CDR2 reads SYDVKM. The CDR3 loop spans 15 amino acids. Losses at the gene ends were 6 bases for V and 6 bases for J; bases not matched to a gene: 8. CDR3 bases: TGTGCCAGCAGCTCCGGGACAGGGGTCAGCAATGAGCAGTTCTTC. Its protein is CASSSGTGVSNEQFF.

This chain links TRBV12-3 or TRBV12-4 with TRBJ2-2; TRBD1 aligns across 7 bases. CDR3 length equals 16 residues. V lost 6 bases to trimming and J lost 6 bases; unmatched junction nucleotides: 13. The DNA for the CDR3 is TGTGCCAGCAGCACAGGAACAGGGGTCTATGCCGGGGAGCTGTTTTTT. Its translation is CASSTGTGVYAGELFF.

The genes are TRBV5-1 and TRBJ1-1; no firm D call. CDR1 is SGHRS, CDR2 YFSETQ, per germline. The CDR3 runs 15 residues. Trimming removed 0 bases from V and 1 base from J, with 10 bases in between. The CDR3 nucleotides are TGCGCCAGCAGCTTGGCCGTTTTGGGGAACACTGAAGCTTTCTTT. Its protein is CASSLAVLGNTEAFF.